This is a list of T cell receptor beta chains from one sample in a study of blood T cell repertoires in COVID-19. Method: immunoSEQ multiplex PCR; TCRdb's copy keeps in-frame clones and lacks some. This table has over 200,000 clones, roughly 83% appearing once. Material: peripheral blood. Receptors were obtained from a man aged 35-49 years with acute or convalescent COVID-19. The conserved cysteine and the conserved F or W are not part of the CDR3 here.

TRBJ1-5	TRBV19	ASSVTQGRSNQPQH
TRBJ2-5	TRBV5-1	ASRVTGDGETQY
TRBJ1-5	TRBV7-9	ASSLNTGIVQPQH
TRBJ2-7	TRBV18	ASSRGSQTYEQY
TRBJ2-1	TRBV25-1	ASRAGTSGRLDEQF
TRBJ2-5	TRBV3-1/TRBV3-2	ASSQVLQETQY
TRBJ1-1	TRBV6-5	ASTDTLNTEAF
TRBJ2-1	TRBV3-1/TRBV3-2	ASSHSGSGIYEQF
TRBJ1-2	TRBV2	ASSQTHGRVEGYT
TRBJ1-1	TRBV15	ATSRGQGDMNTEAF
TRBJ1-4	TRBV6-1	ASSDLRAEKLF
TRBJ2-3	TRBV7-8	ASSLGQGGDTQY
TRBJ1-1	TRBV11-3	ASSSGGTEAF
TRBJ2-7	TRBV18	ASSLQTDAYEQY